This entry describes one T cell receptor beta chain. The target antigen is unknown. Trimming removed 1 base from V and 7 bases from J; junction bases left unmatched: 14. The V gene's germline CDR1 is MNHNS and CDR2 SASEGT. CDR3 length: 18 residues. TCRdb fed the RACE reads into MiXCR, producing one record per CDR3 protein. The sample yields about 89,000 distinct CDR3 sequences, approximately 9.9% seen once. The data derive from a study of human T cells and chemical hapten exposure. Study overall: 2% DPC was applied to approximately 2 cm by approximately 2 cm of upper inner arm skin for sensitization. Patch tests put 0.01% DPC on the upper back, and the results were checked at 6 days. The patient population, which was mostly female, had alopecia areata, totalis or universalis.

Stated time point: patch test 2, 6 weeks after DPC sensitization. Treatment noted: therapeutic diphenylcyclopropenone sensitization with weekly scalp DPC. Study results and caveats: There was alopecia in the donors, so their immune response may differ from that of healthy people.

This sequence originates from a man between 40 and 49 years old with alopecia areata. Some clones in this sample may be carry-over from other donors' samples. The rearrangement uses TRBV6-1 and TRBJ2-3, with 10 bases fitting TRBD1. Sequencing was performed on whole blood, taken in connection with sensitization to the hapten diphenylcyclopropenone (DPC). The CDR3 region is CASSEEPGQGPPMYTQYF. The CDR3 nucleotides are TGTGCCAGCAGTGAAGAACCGGGACAGGGGCCGCCTATGTATACGCAGTATTTT.